These T cell receptor beta chains were read from a single sample in a study of blood T cell repertoires in COVID-19. The repertoire was sequenced with immunoSEQ multiplex PCR; TCRdb's copy has only in-frame clones and lacks some. The sample shows 80,000 to 100,000 clones, over 75% of them seen only once. Sequences were obtained from peripheral blood. All receptors come from a human donor in a cohort sampled during active COVID-19. Each CDR3 is given without its conserved first and last residue. Clone size is not always given. Where it is, it says once, few, many or a class for expanded clones.

V gene,clone size,CDR3 protein
TRBV9,NA,ASSITGESRRALH
TRBV5-1,NA,ASRRTPGQGSYEQY
TRBV3-1/TRBV3-2,NA,ASNPPTATYEQY
TRBV29-1,NA,SVRDSGANTEAF
TRBV3-1/TRBV3-2,NA,ASRTRDRPYEQY
TRBV5-1,NA,ASSGGTAANTGELF
TRBV11-2,once,ASSSGFVSKGNEQF
TRBV12-3/TRBV12-4,few,ASSSGQARGYT
TRBV5-6,NA,ASSPEWRDSLETQY
TRBV6-5,once,ASSLQGTEAF
TRBV6-6,NA,ASRGGVTAGEAF
TRBV5-1,NA,ASSLASSGRSQETQY
TRBV6-4,NA,ASSDRGGDTQY
TRBV7-9,few,ASSLSATEEQY
TRBV7-9,NA,ASSPPRVAGTTPYEQY
TRBV29-1,NA,SVQGNTEAF
TRBV3-1/TRBV3-2,NA,ASSQGASAYTDTQY
TRBV12-3/TRBV12-4,NA,ASSLAGGGYT
TRBV7-6,NA,ASSSPFDTQY
TRBV12-3/TRBV12-4,once,ASSFDSYYGYT
TRBV14,many,ASSQRSDNEQY
TRBV6-1,NA,ASSVTGTGINEKLF
TRBV28,NA,ASSFAGTSSYNEQF
TRBV5-6,NA,ASSLGPSRASGGYT
TRBV2,NA,ASSVGPEHSEAF
TRBV3-1/TRBV3-2,once,ASSRLATDTQY
TRBV6-6,NA,ASSIGLAANTGELF
TRBV7-3,NA,ASSLTPGDSYEQY
TRBV2,NA,ASRGGDGYEQF
TRBV28,NA,ASSLRRWEYSNQPQH
TRBV6-6,NA,ASSYSWGAYEQY
TRBV27,NA,ASSNSGSSYNEQF